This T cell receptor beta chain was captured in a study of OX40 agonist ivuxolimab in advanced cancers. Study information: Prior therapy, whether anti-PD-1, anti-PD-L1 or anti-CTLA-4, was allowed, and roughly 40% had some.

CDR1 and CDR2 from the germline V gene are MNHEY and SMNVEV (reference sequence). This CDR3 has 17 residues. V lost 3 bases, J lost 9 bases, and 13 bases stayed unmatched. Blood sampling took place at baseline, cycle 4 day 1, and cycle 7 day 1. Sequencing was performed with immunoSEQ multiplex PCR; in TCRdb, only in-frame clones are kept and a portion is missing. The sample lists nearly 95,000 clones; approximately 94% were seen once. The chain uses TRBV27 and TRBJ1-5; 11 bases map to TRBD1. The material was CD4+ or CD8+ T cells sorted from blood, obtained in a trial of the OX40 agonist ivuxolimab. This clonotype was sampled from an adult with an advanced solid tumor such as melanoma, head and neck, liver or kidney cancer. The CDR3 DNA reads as TGTGCCAGCAGTTTGACTCCGGGACAGGGGGGCCAAATGCCCCAGCATTTT. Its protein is CASSLTPGQGGQMPQHF.